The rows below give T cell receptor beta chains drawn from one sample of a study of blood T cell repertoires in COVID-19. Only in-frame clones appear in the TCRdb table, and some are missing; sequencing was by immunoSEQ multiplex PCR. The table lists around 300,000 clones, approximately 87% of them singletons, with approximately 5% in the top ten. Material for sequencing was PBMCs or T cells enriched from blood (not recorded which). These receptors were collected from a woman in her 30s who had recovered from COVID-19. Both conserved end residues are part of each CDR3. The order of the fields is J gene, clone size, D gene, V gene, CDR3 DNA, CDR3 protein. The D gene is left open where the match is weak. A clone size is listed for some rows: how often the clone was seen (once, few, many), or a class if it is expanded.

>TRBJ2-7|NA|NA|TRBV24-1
TGTGCCACCAGTGATTTAGGACTGGGGGAGCAGTACTTC
CATSDLGLGEQYF
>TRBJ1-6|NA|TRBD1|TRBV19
TGTGCCAGTACCCTGGACAGGGGAGGCTTGGGGAATTCACCCCTCCACTTT
CASTLDRGGLGNSPLHF
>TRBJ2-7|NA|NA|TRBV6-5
TGTGCCAGCAGCCCCGGGACTCCCTTCGAGCAGTACTTC
CASSPGTPFEQYF
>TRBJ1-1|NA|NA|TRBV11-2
TGTGCCAGCAGCTTAGAAGCCTACACTGAAGCTTTCTTT
CASSLEAYTEAFF
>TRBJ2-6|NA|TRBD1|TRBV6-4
TGTGCCAGGAGCCAGGGACAGGTCAGCTCTGGGGCCAACGTCCTGACTTTC
CARSQGQVSSGANVLTF
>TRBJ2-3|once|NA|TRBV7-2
TGTGCCAGCAGCTTAGACCAGGGCCCAAGCACAGATACGCAGTATTTT
CASSLDQGPSTDTQYF
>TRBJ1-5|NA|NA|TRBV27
TGTGCCAGCAGTCCAACCCCCCATTCTCGGGGGGCTCCAAATCAGCCCCAGCATTTT
CASSPTPHSRGAPNQPQHF
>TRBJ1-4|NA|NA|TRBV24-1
TGTGCCACCAGTGACCCTAGCGGGGGGAATAATGAAAAACTGTTTTTT
CATSDPSGGNNEKLFF
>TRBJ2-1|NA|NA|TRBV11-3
TGTGCCAGCAGCTATAGGGGGAGCTCCTACAATGAGCAGTTCTTC
CASSYRGSSYNEQFF
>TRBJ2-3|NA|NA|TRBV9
TGTGCCAGCAGCCCCCAGACAGGCAGCACAGATACGCAGTATTTT
CASSPQTGSTDTQYF
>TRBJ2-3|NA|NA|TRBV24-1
TGTGCCACCAGTGACCAGCGGGGACACACAGATACGCAGTATTTT
CATSDQRGHTDTQYF
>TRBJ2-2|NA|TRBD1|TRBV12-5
TGTGCTAGTCGACACGGCACAGGGGGCTCCGGGGAGCTGTTTTTT
CASRHGTGGSGELFF
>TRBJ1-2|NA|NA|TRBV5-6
TGTGCCAGCAGCTTCGACAGGAGAATGAGAGACTATGGCTACACCTTC
CASSFDRRMRDYGYTF
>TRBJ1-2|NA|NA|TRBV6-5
TGTGCCAGCAGGCCCCAGGGAGGGAATGGCTACACCTTC
CASRPQGGNGYTF
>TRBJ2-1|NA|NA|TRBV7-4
TGTGCCAGCAGCTTATGTACAGGGATACCCTCCTACAATGAGCAGTTCTTC
CASSLCTGIPSYNEQFF
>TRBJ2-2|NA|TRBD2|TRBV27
TGTGCCAGCAGTTTTTGGCTAGCGGGGGGGCCCGGGGAGCTGTTTTTT
CASSFWLAGGPGELFF
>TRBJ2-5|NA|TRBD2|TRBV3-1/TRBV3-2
TGTGCCAGCAGACCGCTAGCGGGGGGTTCCGGGACCCAGTACTTC
CASRPLAGGSGTQYF
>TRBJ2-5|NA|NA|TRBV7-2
TGTGCCAGCAGCTTAGACAGGGCGCAAGAGACCCAGTACTTC
CASSLDRAQETQYF
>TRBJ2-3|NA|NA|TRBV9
TGTGCCAGCAGCGTAGTGAGGGCAGATACGCAGTATTTT
CASSVVRADTQYF
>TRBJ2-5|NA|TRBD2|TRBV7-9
TGTGCCAGCAGCTTAACTAGCGGGACCCAAGAGACCCAGTACTTC
CASSLTSGTQETQYF
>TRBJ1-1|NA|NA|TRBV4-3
TGCGCCAGCAGCCAAAGGACGGGGATGAACACTGAAGCTTTCTTT
CASSQRTGMNTEAFF
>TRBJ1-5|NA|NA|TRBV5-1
TGCGCCAGCAGCCCGATGGGGGGGTCAGATCAGCCCCAGCATTTT
CASSPMGGSDQPQHF
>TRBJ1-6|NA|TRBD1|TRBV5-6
TGTGCCAGCAGCTCGGGACAGGAGTTTAATTCACCCCTCCACTTT
CASSSGQEFNSPLHF
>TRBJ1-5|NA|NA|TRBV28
TGTGCCAGCAGTCCGACAGGTTATAGCAATCAGCCCCAGCATTTT
CASSPTGYSNQPQHF
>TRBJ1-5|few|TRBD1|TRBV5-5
TGTGCCAGCAGCTCGTATTCCGGGACAGGATATCAGCCCCAGCATTTT
CASSSYSGTGYQPQHF
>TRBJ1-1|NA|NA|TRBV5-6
TGTGCCAGCAGCTTCACAGCGGGTTTCGACACTGAAGCTTTCTTT
CASSFTAGFDTEAFF
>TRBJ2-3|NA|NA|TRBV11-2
TGTGCCAGCAGCTTCTCTAGCCTCGGGACAGATACGCAGTATTTT
CASSFSSLGTDTQYF
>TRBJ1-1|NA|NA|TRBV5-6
TGTGCCAGCAGACCTACAGGGAACACTGAAGCTTTCTTT
CASRPTGNTEAFF